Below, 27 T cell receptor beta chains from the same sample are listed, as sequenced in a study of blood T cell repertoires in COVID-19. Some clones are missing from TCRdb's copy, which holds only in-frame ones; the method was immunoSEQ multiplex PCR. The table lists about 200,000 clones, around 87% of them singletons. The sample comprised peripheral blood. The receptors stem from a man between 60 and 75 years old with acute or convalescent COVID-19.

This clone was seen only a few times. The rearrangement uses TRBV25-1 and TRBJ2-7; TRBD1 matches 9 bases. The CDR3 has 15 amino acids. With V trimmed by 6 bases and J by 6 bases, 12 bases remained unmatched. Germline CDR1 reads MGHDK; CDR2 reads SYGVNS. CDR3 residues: CASRGTGGKGSEQYF. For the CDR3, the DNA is TGTGCCAGCAGGGGAACAGGGGGCAAGGGGAGCGAGCAGTACTTC.

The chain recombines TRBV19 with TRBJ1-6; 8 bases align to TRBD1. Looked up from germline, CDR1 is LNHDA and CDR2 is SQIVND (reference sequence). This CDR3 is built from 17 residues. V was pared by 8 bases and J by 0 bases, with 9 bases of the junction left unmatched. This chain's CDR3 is CASGQGRVSSYNSPLHF. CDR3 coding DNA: TGTGCCAGTGGACAGGGTCGGGTGAGCTCCTATAATTCACCCCTCCACTTT.

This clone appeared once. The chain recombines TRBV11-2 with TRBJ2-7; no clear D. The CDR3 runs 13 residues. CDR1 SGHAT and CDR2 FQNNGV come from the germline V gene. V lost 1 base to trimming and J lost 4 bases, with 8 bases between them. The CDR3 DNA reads TGTGCCAGCAGCTTAGCCGGGTTTTACGAGCAGTACTTC. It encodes CASSLAGFYEQYF.

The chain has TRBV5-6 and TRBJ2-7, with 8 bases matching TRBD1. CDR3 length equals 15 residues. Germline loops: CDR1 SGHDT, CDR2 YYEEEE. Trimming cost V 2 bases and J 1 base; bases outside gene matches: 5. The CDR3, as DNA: TGTGCCAGCAGCTTAGGACAGGGAAGGTCCTACGAGCAGTACTTC. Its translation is CASSLGQGRSYEQYF.

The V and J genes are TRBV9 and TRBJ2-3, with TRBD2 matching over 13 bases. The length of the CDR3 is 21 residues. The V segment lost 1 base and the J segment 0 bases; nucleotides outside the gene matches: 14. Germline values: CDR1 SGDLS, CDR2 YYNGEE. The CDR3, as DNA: TGTGCCAGCAGCGTAAAGGCCCGGGGACTAGCGGGACCAGAGAGCACAGATACGCAGTATTTT. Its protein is CASSVKARGLAGPESTDTQYF.

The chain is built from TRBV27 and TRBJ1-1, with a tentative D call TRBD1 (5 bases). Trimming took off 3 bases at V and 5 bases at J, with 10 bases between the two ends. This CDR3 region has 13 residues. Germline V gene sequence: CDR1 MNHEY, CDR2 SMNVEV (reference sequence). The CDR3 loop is CASSFGGRTEAFF. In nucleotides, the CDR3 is TGTGCCAGCAGTTTTGGGGGGAGGACTGAAGCTTTCTTT.

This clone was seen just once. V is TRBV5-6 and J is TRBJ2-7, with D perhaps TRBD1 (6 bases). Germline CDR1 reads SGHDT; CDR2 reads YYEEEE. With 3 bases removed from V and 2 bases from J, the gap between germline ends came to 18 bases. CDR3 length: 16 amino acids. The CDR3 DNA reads TGTGCCAGCAGCTCGGCCGGTGGGACACCCCCCTACGAGCAGTACTTC. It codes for CASSSAGGTPPYEQYF.

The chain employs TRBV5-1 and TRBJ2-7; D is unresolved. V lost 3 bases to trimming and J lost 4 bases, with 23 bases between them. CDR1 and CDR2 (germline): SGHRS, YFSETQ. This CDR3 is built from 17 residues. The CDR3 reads CASSYFAKTAVEYEQYF. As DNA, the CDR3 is TGCGCCAGCAGCTACTTTGCCAAGACGGCGGTTGAATACGAGCAGTACTTC.

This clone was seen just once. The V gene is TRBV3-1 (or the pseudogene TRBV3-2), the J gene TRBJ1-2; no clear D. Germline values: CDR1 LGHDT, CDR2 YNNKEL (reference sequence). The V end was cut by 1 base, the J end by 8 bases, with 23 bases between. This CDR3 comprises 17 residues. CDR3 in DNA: TGTGCCAGCAGCCAAGTTGGAGGTGGAGGGAGGCGAAGAGGCTACACCTTC. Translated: CASSQVGGGGRRRGYTF.

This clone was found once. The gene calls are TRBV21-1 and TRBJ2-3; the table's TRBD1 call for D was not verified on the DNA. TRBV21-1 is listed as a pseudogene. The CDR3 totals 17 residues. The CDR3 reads CASSKRRQGDSTDTQYF. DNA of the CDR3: TGTGCCAGCAGCAAACGAAGGCAGGGGGATAGCACAGATACGCAGTATTTT.

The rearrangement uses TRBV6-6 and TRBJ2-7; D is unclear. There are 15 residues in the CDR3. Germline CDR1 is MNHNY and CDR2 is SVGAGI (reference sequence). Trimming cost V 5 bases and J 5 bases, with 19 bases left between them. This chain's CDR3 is CASSDNGGPLNEQYF. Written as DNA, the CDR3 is TGTGCCAGCAGTGACAACGGTGGTCCCCTAAACGAGCAGTACTTC.

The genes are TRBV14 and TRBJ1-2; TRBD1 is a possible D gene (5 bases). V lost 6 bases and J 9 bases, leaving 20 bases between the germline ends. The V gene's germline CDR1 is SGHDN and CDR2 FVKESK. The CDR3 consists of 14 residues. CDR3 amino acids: CASRPIGALGSYTF. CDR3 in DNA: TGTGCCAGCAGGCCAATAGGGGCGCTGGGCAGCTACACCTTC.

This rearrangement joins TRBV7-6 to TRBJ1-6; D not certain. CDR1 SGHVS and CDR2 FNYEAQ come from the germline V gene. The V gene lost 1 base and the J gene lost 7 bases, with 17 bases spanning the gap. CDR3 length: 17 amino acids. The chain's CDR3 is CASSLDDRLKRNSPLHF. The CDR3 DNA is TGTGCCAGCAGCTTAGACGATAGGCTAAAGAGGAATTCACCCCTCCACTTT.

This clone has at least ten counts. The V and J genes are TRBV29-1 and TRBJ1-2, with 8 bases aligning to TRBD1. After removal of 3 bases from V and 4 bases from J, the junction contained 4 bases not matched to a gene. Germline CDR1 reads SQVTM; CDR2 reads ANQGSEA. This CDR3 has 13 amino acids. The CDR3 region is CSVDRQGAYGYTF. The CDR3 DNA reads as TGCAGCGTTGATAGGCAGGGGGCCTATGGCTACACCTTC.

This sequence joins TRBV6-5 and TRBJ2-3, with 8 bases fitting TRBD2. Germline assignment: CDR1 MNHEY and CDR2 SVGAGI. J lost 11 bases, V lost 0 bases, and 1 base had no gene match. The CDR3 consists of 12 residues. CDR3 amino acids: CASSYSSGGQYF. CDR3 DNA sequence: TGTGCCAGCAGTTACTCCAGCGGGGGGCAGTATTTT.

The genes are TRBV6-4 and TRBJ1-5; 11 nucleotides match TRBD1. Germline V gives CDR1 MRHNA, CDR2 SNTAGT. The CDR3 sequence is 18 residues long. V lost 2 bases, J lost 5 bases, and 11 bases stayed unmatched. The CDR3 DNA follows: TGTGCCAGCAGTGACCGCCTCGGACAGGGGGCTCCCCATCAGCCCCAGCATTTT. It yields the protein CASSDRLGQGAPHQPQHF.

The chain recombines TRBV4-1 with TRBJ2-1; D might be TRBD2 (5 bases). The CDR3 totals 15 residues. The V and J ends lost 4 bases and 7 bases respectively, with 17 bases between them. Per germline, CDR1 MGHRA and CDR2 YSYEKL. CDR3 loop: CASSPRIDPGNEQFF. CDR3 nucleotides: TGCGCCAGCAGCCCCCGGATAGACCCGGGGAATGAGCAGTTCTTC.

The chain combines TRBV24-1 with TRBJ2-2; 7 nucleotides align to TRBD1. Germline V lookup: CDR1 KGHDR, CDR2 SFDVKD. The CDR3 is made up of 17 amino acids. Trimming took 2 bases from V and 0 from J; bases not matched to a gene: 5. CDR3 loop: CATSDSFGTANTGELFF. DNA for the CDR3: TGTGCCACCAGTGATTCGTTTGGGACAGCGAACACCGGGGAGCTGTTTTTT.

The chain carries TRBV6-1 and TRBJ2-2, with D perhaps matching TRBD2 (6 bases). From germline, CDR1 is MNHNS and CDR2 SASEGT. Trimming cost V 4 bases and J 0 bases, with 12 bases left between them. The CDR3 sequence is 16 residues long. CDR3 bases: TGTGCCAGCAGTGTAGGAGGACTACCGAACACCGGGGAGCTGTTTTTT. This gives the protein CASSVGGLPNTGELFF.

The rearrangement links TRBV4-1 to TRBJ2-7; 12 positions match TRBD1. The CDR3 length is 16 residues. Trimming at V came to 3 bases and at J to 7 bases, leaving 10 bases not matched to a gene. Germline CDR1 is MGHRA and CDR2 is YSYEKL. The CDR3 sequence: CASSHHRDRGLGEQYF. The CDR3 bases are TGCGCCAGCAGCCATCACCGGGACAGGGGGCTGGGAGAGCAGTACTTC.

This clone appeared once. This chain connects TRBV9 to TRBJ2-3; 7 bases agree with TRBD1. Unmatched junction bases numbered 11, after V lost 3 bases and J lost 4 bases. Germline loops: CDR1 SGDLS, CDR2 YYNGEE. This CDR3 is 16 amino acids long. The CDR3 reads CASSAADRTGPDTQYF. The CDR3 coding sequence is TGTGCCAGCAGCGCAGCGGACAGGACAGGTCCAGATACGCAGTATTTT.

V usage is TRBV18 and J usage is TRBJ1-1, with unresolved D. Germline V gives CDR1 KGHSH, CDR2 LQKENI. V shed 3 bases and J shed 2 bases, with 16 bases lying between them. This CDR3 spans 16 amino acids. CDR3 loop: CASSPHGGQENTEAFF. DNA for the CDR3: TGTGCCAGCTCACCCCACGGCGGGCAAGAAAACACTGAAGCTTTCTTT. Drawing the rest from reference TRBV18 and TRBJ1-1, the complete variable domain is NAGVMQNPRHLVRRRGQEARLRCSPMKGHSHVYWYRQLPEEGLKFMVYLQKENIIDESGMPKERFSAEFPKEGPSILRIQQVVRGDSAAYFCASSPHGGQENTEAFFGQGTRLTVV.

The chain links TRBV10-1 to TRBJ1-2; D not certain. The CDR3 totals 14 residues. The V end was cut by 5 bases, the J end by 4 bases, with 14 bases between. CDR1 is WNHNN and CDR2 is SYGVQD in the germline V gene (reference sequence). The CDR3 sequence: CASSPGGGFYGYTF. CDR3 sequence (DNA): TGCGCCAGCAGTCCAGGAGGAGGATTCTATGGCTACACCTTC.

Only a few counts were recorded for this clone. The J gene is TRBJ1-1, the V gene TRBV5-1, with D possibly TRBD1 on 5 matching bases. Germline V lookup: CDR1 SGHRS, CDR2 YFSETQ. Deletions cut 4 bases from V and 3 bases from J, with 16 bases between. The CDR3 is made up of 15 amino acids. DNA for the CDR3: TGCGCCAGCAGCCGAGCCTACCGGGGGGACACTGAAGCTTTCTTT. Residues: CASSRAYRGDTEAFF.

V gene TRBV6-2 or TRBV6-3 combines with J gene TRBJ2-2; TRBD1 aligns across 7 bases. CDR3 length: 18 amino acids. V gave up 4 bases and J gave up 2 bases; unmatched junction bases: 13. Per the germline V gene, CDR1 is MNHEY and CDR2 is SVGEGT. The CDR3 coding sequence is TGTGCCAGCAGTTCGGGACAGAGGACAGATCATAACACCGGGGAGCTGTTTTTT. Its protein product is CASSSGQRTDHNTGELFF.

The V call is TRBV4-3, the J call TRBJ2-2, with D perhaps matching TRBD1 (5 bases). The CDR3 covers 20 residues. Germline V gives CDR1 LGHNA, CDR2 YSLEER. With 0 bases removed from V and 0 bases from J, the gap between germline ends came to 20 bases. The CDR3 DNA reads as TGCGCCAGCAGCCAAGAACGAATAGGGGTCCAGTTCGCGAACACCGGGGAGCTGTTTTTT. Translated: CASSQERIGVQFANTGELFF.

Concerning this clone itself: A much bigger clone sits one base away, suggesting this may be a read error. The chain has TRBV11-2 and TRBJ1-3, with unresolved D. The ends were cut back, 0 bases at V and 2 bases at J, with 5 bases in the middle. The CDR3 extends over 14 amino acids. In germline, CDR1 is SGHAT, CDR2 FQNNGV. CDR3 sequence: CASSLERAGNTIYF. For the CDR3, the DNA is TGTGCCAGCAGCTTAGAGAGGGCTGGAAACACCATATATTTT.